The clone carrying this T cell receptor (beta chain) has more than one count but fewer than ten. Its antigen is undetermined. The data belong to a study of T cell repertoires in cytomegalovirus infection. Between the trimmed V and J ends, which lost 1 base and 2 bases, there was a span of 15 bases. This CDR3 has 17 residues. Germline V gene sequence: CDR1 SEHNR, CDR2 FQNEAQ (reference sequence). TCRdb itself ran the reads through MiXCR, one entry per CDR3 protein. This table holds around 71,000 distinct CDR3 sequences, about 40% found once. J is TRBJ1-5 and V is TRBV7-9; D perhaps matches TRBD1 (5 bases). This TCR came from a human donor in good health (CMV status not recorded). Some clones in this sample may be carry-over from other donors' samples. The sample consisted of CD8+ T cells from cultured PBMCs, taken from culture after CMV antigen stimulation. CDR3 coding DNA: TGTGCCAGCAGCTTAGATCTTACGGGGGAACGCAATCAGCCCCAGCATTTT. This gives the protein CASSLDLTGERNQPQHF. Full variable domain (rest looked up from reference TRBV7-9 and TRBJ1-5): DTGVSQNPRHKITKRGQNVTFRCDPISEHNRLYWYRQTLGQGPEFLTYFQNEAQLEKSRLLSDRFSAERPKGSFSTLEIQRTEQGDSAMYLCASSLDLTGERNQPQHFGDGTRLSIL.